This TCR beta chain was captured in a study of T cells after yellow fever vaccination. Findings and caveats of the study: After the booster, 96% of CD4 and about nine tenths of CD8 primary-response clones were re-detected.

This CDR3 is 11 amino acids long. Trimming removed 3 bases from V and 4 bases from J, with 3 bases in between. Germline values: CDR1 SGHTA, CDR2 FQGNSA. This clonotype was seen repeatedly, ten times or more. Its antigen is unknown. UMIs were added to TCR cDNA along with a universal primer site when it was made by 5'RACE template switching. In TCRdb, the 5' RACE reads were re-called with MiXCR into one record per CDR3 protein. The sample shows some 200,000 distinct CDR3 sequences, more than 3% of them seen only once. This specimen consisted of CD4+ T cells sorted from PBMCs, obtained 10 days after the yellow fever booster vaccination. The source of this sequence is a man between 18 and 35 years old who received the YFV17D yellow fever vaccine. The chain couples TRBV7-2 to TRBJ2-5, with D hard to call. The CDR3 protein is CASSFLETQYF. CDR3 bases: TGTGCCAGCAGCTTTTTAGAGACCCAGTACTTC.